This entry is about one T cell receptor (beta chain). As yet, its antigen is unknown. CDR3 length equals 18 residues. These data belong to a study of response to subunit inactivated influenza vaccine. TCRdb re-called the RT-PCR reads through MiXCR, storing one row per CDR3 protein. The sample includes more than 700,000 distinct CDR3 sequences, approximately 22% of them seen just once. Study-level findings and limits: Each seasonal influenza vaccination, the authors suggested, recruits few new T cells.

The clonotype comes from a man in his fifties or sixties who received an inactivated influenza vaccine. The chain recombines TRBV3-2 with TRBJ2-5; TRBD2 reflects the table's D call only, with no check against the DNA. TRBV3-2 is annotated as a pseudogene. Sequenced material: PBMCs from blood, taken 4 to 6 days after vaccination. CDR3 DNA sequence: TGTGCCAGCAGCCAAGATGCGTATCTAGCGGGGGGGCAAGAGACCCAGTACTTC. This encodes CASSQDAYLAGGQETQYF.